The clone carrying this T cell receptor (beta chain) was recorded only once. What it binds is not known. Other DNA sequences from this sample encode an identical CDR3 as well. This sample is drawn from a study of shared clonotypes between healthy human individuals. Study background: Per-donor plates numbered three CD4 naive, three CD4 memory, two CD8 naive and one CD8 memory.

Germline CDR1 is SGHTA and CDR2 is FQGTGA. This CDR3 has 13 amino acids. V lost 5 bases and J 1 base, leaving 5 bases between the germline ends. Assay: immunoSEQ multiplex PCR; the TCRdb copy retains only in-frame clones and omits some. The sample lists some 2.4 million clones; 90% to 95% were seen once. Overall study results and limits: Sorted-subset sequencing was shown by rarefaction to be incomplete despite large depth.

The source is a man aged 18 to 35 in good health. Some clones in this sample may be carry-over from other donors' samples. Sequencing used naive CD4+ T cells from PBMCs. Regarding subset: CD45RA+ positively selected. The J gene is TRBJ2-2, the V gene TRBV7-3; D unresolved. The CDR3 sequence is CASSPGNTGELFF. The CDR3 bases are TGTGCCAGCAGCCCGGGGAACACCGGGGAGCTGTTTTTT.